The 30 T cell receptor beta chains below all came from one sample that was sequenced in a study of T-cell reconstitution after alpha-beta-depleted transplantation in children. Unique molecular identifiers tagged the TCRbeta library. From the PCR reads, TCRdb called clonotypes with MiXCR, one entry per CDR3 protein. The table lists more than 400,000 distinct CDR3 sequences, 9.5% to 12% of them singletons. The sequences come from PBMCs, mostly from graft donor cells, collected 180 days after TCRalphabeta/CD19-depleted stem cell transplant. These receptors originate from a female patient aged 2-10 years who had a stem cell transplant for aplastic anemia, so the T cells may come from the graft donor.

This clonotype was recorded many times. The V call is TRBV4-2, the J call TRBJ2-1, with D tentatively TRBD1 or TRBD2 (6 bases each). V was pared by 0 bases and J by 4 bases, with 16 bases between. The germline V gene has CDR1 LGHNA and CDR2 YNFKEQ. CDR3 length equals 17 residues. The chain's CDR3 is CASSQDVRKGGYNEQFF. The CDR3 coding sequence is TGTGCCAGCAGCCAAGACGTGCGCAAGGGGGGTTACAATGAGCAGTTCTTC.

The chain couples TRBV6-5 to TRBJ1-5; D is ambiguous. Per the germline V gene, CDR1 is MNHEY and CDR2 is SVGAGI. The CDR3 spans 15 residues. Trimming removed 0 bases at V and 7 bases at J, with 13 bases between. As DNA, the CDR3 is TGTGCCAGCAGTTACTCGAATCGGGCAAAGCAGCCCCAGCATTTT. It encodes CASSYSNRAKQPQHF.

The rearrangement uses TRBV21-1 and TRBJ2-5; the DNA was not used to check the table's D call, TRBD2. TRBV21-1 is classified as a pseudogene. This CDR3 region has 16 residues. CDR3 residues: CASSKGRAGGPETQYF. CDR3 DNA: TGTGCCAGCAGCAAAGGGCGAGCGGGAGGGCCTGAGACCCAGTACTTC.

In its sample, this clonotype was seen many times. This rearrangement joins TRBV3-1 to TRBJ2-1; 12 nucleotides agree with TRBD2. Germline V gives CDR1 LGHDT, CDR2 YNNKEL (reference sequence). There are 17 residues in the CDR3. With 1 base clipped from V and 3 bases from J, the junction kept 4 bases outside the gene matches. The CDR3 nucleotides are TGTGCCAGCAGCCAAGGAATGACTAGCGGGGGCTACAATGAGCAGTTCTTC. Translated, it gives CASSQGMTSGGYNEQFF.

This clonotype turned up a few times. The J gene is TRBJ2-3, the V gene TRBV7-3, with TRBD2 matching 7 bases. V was clipped by 5 bases and J by 5 bases; unmatched bases: 7. From germline, CDR1 is SGHTA and CDR2 FQGTGA. This CDR3 spans 14 amino acids. CDR3 sequence reads: CASSPSWGGDTQYF. The CDR3 DNA is TGTGCCAGCAGCCCATCCTGGGGGGGAGATACGCAGTATTTT.

This clonotype appeared a few times. The chain employs TRBV20-1 and TRBJ2-1; 8 nucleotides agree with TRBD2. The germline CDR1 and CDR2 sequences are DFQATT and SNEGSKA (reference sequence). V shed 1 base, J shed 11 bases, and the junction held 13 bases outside the gene matches. CDR3 length equals 15 residues. The CDR3 DNA is TGCAGTGCTAGAGGGCTAGCGGGCGGACCGATGAAGCAGTTCTTC. Translating gives CSARGLAGGPMKQFF.

This clonotype was counted a few times. The chain couples TRBV4-2 to TRBJ2-1; TRBD2 matches 11 bases. The V segment lost 3 bases and the J segment 5 bases; nucleotides outside the gene matches: 12. This CDR3 contains 18 residues. Germline-derived CDR1 and CDR2 are LGHNA and YNFKEQ. The DNA of the CDR3 is TGTGCCAGCAGCCAGGACTATAGCGGGGGGGGACCAGACAATGAGCAGTTCTTC. Its translation: CASSQDYSGGGPDNEQFF.

V gene TRBV7-2 combines with J gene TRBJ2-3; tentative D call: TRBD2 (6 bases). The CDR3 totals 15 residues. V lost 1 base and J 6 bases, leaving 14 bases between the germline ends. CDR1 SGHTA and CDR2 FQGNSA come from the germline V gene. This CDR3 is CASSLGGVTWDTQYF. CDR3 in DNA: TGTGCCAGCAGCTTAGGGGGGGTCACTTGGGATACGCAGTATTTT.

In this sample, this clonotype turned up a few times. The genes are TRBV12-3 or TRBV12-4 and TRBJ2-1; D gene ambiguous. Between the trimmed V and J ends, which lost 3 bases and 7 bases, there was a span of 13 bases. The CDR3 length is 14 residues. CDR3 loop: CASSFAAWDNEQFF. Here the CDR3 DNA reads TGTGCCAGCAGTTTCGCGGCGTGGGATAATGAGCAGTTCTTC.

The chain is built from TRBV20-1 and TRBJ2-2; 9 nucleotides line up with TRBD2. J lost 5 bases, V lost 1 base, and 17 bases had no gene match. There are 19 residues in the CDR3. Looked up from germline, CDR1 is DFQATT and CDR2 is SNEGSKA (reference sequence). This CDR3 reads CSARGRVGIAGGRTGELFF. Written as DNA, the CDR3 is TGCAGTGCTAGAGGCAGGGTAGGGATCGCGGGAGGGCGGACCGGGGAGCTGTTTTTT.

This clonotype came up many times. The V and J genes are TRBV29-1 and TRBJ2-3, with D possibly TRBD1 on 5 matching bases. This CDR3 comprises 15 residues. V was clipped by 3 bases and J by 2 bases, with 15 bases between them. Germline V gene data show CDR1 as SQVTM and CDR2 as ANQGSEA. The CDR3 protein is CSVDVRTRSTDTQYF. CDR3 nucleotide sequence: TGCAGCGTTGATGTCCGGACAAGGTCCACAGATACGCAGTATTTT.

This sequence joins TRBV20-1 and TRBJ1-3, with unresolved D. The CDR3 is made up of 14 amino acids. Per germline, CDR1 DFQATT and CDR2 SNEGSKA (reference sequence). V was trimmed by 0 bases and J by 4 bases, leaving 10 bases between them. CDR3 sequence: CSARDPGQGNTIYF. DNA of the CDR3: TGCAGTGCTAGAGACCCTGGTCAGGGAAACACCATATATTTT.

Concerning this clonotype: Possible read error: a much larger clone is one base away. The chain links TRBV6-5 to TRBJ1-4; D gene unclear. Germline assignment: CDR1 MNHEY and CDR2 SVGAGI. This CDR3 is built from 12 residues. Trimming took off 7 bases at V and 6 bases at J, with 9 bases between the two ends. The CDR3 bases are TGTGCCAGCACAGGCGGGGATGAAAAACTGTTTTTT. Protein sequence: CASTGGDEKLFF.

The V gene is TRBV10-3, the J gene TRBJ1-3; D possibly corresponds to TRBD1 (6 bases). The CDR3 is 17 residues long. Per the germline V gene, CDR1 is ENHRY and CDR2 is SYGVKD. V was cut by 3 bases and J by 2 bases, with 17 bases left in between. CDR3 bases: TGTGCCATCAGTGACCGGGACACCCCGCGGGCTGGAAACACCATATATTTT. Protein product: CAISDRDTPRAGNTIYF.

This clonotype was observed a handful of times. The chain recombines TRBV11-3 with TRBJ1-6; D uncertain. Per germline, CDR1 SGHNT and CDR2 YENEEA. The germline V and J ends were trimmed by 3 bases and 8 bases, with 5 bases remaining between them. This CDR3 spans 12 amino acids. The CDR3: CASSLPHSPLHF. CDR3 coding DNA: TGTGCCAGCAGCTTGCCCCATTCACCCCTCCACTTT.

This clonotype was counted a few times. The chain uses TRBV21-1 and TRBJ2-7; the DNA was not compared with TRBD1, the D call given in the table. TRBV21-1 is recorded as a pseudogene. The CDR3 runs 17 residues. CDR3 nucleotide sequence: TGTGCCAGCAGCAAAGCGCAGAAGGGACCCCTCACATACGAGCAGTACGTC. Translated, it gives CASSKAQKGPLTYEQYV.

This clonotype appeared a few times. The chain joins TRBV13 to TRBJ2-7, with D unclear. The CDR3 is made up of 13 amino acids. Germline V gene data show CDR1 as PRHDT and CDR2 as FYEKMQ (reference sequence). The V end lost 3 bases, the J end lost 7 bases, and 13 bases lay between the germline ends. The CDR3 bases are TGTGCCAGCAGCTTCACTTCCCGGCGGGAGCAGTACTTC. Translated, it gives CASSFTSRREQYF.

The rearrangement links TRBV4-3 to TRBJ1-2; 8 bases map to TRBD1. V was pared by 5 bases and J by 7 bases, with 18 bases of the junction left unmatched. The length of the CDR3 is 17 residues. Germline V gene data show CDR1 as LGHNA and CDR2 as YSLEER. CDR3: CASSSQPRAGGGPGYTF. The CDR3 coding sequence is TGCGCCAGCAGCAGCCAACCTAGGGCAGGGGGCGGCCCTGGCTACACCTTC.

The chain couples TRBV11-2 to TRBJ2-1; 12 positions agree with TRBD2. The CDR3 has 17 amino acids. CDR1 and CDR2 (germline): SGHAT, FQNNGV. J was trimmed by 6 bases and V by 4 bases; bases with no gene match: 10. CDR3 nucleotides: TGTGCCAGCAGCTCCGACGCTAGCGGGAGGGCCTCCAATGAGCAGTTCTTC. Translated, it gives CASSSDASGRASNEQFF.

This clonotype came up many times. The rearrangement links TRBV4-1 to TRBJ2-1; 9 nucleotides agree with TRBD2. Unmatched junction bases numbered 7, after V lost 4 bases and J lost 0 bases. The CDR3 length is 17 residues. Looked up from germline, CDR1 is MGHRA and CDR2 is YSYEKL. This chain's CDR3 is CASSLSSGRNSYNEQFF. For the CDR3, the DNA is TGCGCCAGCAGCCTCTCGAGCGGGAGGAACTCCTACAATGAGCAGTTCTTC.

This clonotype was counted between two and nine times. The rearrangement uses TRBV6-2 or TRBV6-3 and TRBJ2-7; D is perhaps TRBD2 (5 bases). This CDR3 is built from 14 residues. V was clipped by 2 bases and J by 2 bases, with 10 bases between them. Germline V gene lookup returns CDR1 MNHEY and CDR2 SVGEGT. The CDR3 is CASSYQRFPYEQYF. The CDR3 bases are TGTGCCAGCAGTTACCAGCGGTTCCCCTACGAGCAGTACTTC.

The CDR3 nucleotides read TGTGCCAGCAGCCGACAGGGGCTTAACACTGAAGCTTTCTTT. Its protein is CASSRQGLNTEAFF. This chain joins TRBV11-2 and TRBJ1-1, with 8 bases lining up with TRBD1. CDR1 is SGHAT, CDR2 FQNNGV, per germline. The CDR3 length is 14 residues. V dropped 5 bases and J dropped 2; count of bases not matched to a gene: 4.

This clonotype was counted a few times. The chain has TRBV20-1 and TRBJ1-5; perhaps TRBD1 as D (6 bases). This CDR3 has 16 amino acids. CDR1 and CDR2 (germline): DFQATT, SNEGSKA (reference sequence). Trimming cost V 1 base and J 0 bases, with 13 bases left between them. The CDR3 region is CSARVSGQFSNQPQHF. CDR3 nucleotide sequence: TGCAGTGCTAGAGTTAGCGGACAGTTTAGCAATCAGCCCCAGCATTTT.

This clonotype was found a few times. The J gene is TRBJ1-5, the V gene TRBV20-1, with D perhaps matching TRBD1 (5 bases). The CDR3 loop spans 14 amino acids. V dropped 6 bases and J dropped 2 bases, with 14 bases sitting between them. From germline, CDR1 is DFQATT and CDR2 SNEGSKA (reference sequence). The CDR3 sequence is CSARWGGGNQPQHF. The CDR3 nucleotides read TGCAGTGCAAGATGGGGCGGCGGCAATCAGCCCCAGCATTTT.

This chain joins TRBV9 and TRBJ2-1; D perhaps matches TRBD2 (5 bases). Germline V gene sequence: CDR1 SGDLS, CDR2 YYNGEE. There are 15 residues in the CDR3. V lost 0 bases and J 1 base, leaving 8 bases between the germline ends. The CDR3 region is CASSVAAGSYNEQFF. In nucleotides, the CDR3 is TGTGCCAGCAGCGTAGCCGCGGGTTCCTACAATGAGCAGTTCTTC.

This clonotype has a handful of counts. The J gene is TRBJ2-1, the V gene TRBV6-2 or TRBV6-3; D is perhaps TRBD1 or TRBD2 (5 bases each). CDR1 is MNHEY and CDR2 is SVGEGT in the germline V gene. The CDR3 runs 15 residues. With 4 bases removed from V and 5 bases from J, the gap between germline ends came to 15 bases. Here the CDR3 reads CASSSLVGRNNEQFF. The CDR3 DNA reads TGTGCCAGCAGTTCCTTAGTGGGACGGAACAATGAGCAGTTCTTC.

The rearrangement links TRBV21-1 to TRBJ2-4. TRBV21-1 is shown as a pseudogene. There are 15 residues in the CDR3. CDR3 nucleotide sequence: TGTGCCAGCAGCGCAATGGAAGGTGTCAAAAACATTCAGTACTTC. The encoded protein is CASSAMEGVKNIQYF.

This chain links TRBV7-8 with TRBJ1-4; 8 bases agree with TRBD1. CDR3 length: 15 amino acids. V dropped 5 bases and J dropped 4; count of bases not matched to a gene: 6. CDR1 SGHVS and CDR2 FQNEAQ come from the germline V gene. This CDR3 reads CASSPRTGHNEKLFF. In DNA form, the CDR3 reads TGTGCCAGCAGCCCACGGACAGGGCATAATGAAAAACTGTTTTTT.

The chain combines TRBV10-3 with TRBJ2-1; 9 bases map to TRBD2. In germline, CDR1 is ENHRY, CDR2 SYGVKD. The trim removed 8 bases at V and 6 bases at J, leaving 2 bases unmatched. This CDR3 comprises 12 residues. The CDR3 sequence is CAILGLANEQFF. The CDR3 coding sequence is TGTGCCATCCTGGGACTAGCCAATGAGCAGTTCTTC.

This clonotype has a count of ten or more. V is TRBV20-1 and J is TRBJ2-5; D gene uncertain. The CDR3 is made up of 10 amino acids. CDR1 DFQATT and CDR2 SNEGSKA come from the germline V gene (reference sequence). CDR3 amino acids: CSADLETQYF. The DNA for the CDR3 is TGCAGCGCGGATTTGGAGACCCAGTACTTC.